This entry lists 30 T cell receptor beta chains sequenced from one sample in a study of CD8 T cells in ankylosing spondylitis. Using its own MiXCR run on the 5' RACE reads, TCRdb lists one record per CDR3 protein. Here the sample spans around 330,000 distinct CDR3 sequences, approximately 10% being singletons. The sample comprised blood, either unsorted or a sorted T cell fraction (not recorded which). The receptors originated from a female donor with ankylosing spondylitis or in good health (not recorded which).

V gene TRBV7-9 combines with J gene TRBJ1-5, with D possibly TRBD1 on 6 matching bases. Trimming took 4 bases from V and 5 from J, leaving 15 bases between them. Germline-derived CDR1 and CDR2 are SEHNR and FQNEAQ (reference sequence). CDR3 length: 15 amino acids. The CDR3 sequence is CASSSRGGGDQPQHF. CDR3 DNA sequence: TGTGCCAGCAGCTCAAGAGGGGGGGGGGATCAGCCCCAGCATTTT.

V is TRBV7-2 and J is TRBJ1-1, with D uncertain. The germline V gene encodes CDR1 SGHTA and CDR2 FQGNSA. CDR3 size: 11 residues. With 5 bases removed from V and 6 bases from J, the gap between germline ends came to 7 bases. The CDR3 loop reads CASSALSEAFF. The DNA for the CDR3 is TGTGCCAGCAGCGCCTTATCTGAAGCTTTCTTT.

In this sample, this clonotype turned up many times. The chain joins TRBV5-1 to TRBJ1-2; no definite D call. The CDR3 consists of 13 residues. Trimming stripped 0 bases from V and 4 bases from J, with 7 bases between. Looked up from germline, CDR1 is SGHRS and CDR2 is YFSETQ. The CDR3 here is CASSLDKGYGYTF. The DNA of the CDR3 is TGCGCCAGCAGCTTGGACAAAGGCTATGGCTACACCTTC.

This clonotype was recorded many times. As DNA, the CDR3 is TGCAGTGCTAGTATGCATCTCAATCAGCCCCAGCATTTT. It is translated as CSASMHLNQPQHF. This chain links TRBV20-1 with TRBJ1-5; D is uncertain. Germline V lookup: CDR1 DFQATT, CDR2 SNEGSKA (reference sequence). This CDR3 comprises 13 residues. Trimming removed 3 bases at V and 3 bases at J, with 9 bases between.

There are many counts of this clonotype. The chain links TRBV7-2 to TRBJ1-5; tentative D call: TRBD1 (5 bases). CDR3 size: 15 residues. The V gene lost 8 bases and the J gene lost 1 base, with 15 bases spanning the gap. Germline lookup yields CDR1 SGHTA and CDR2 FQGNSA. The CDR3 nucleotides read TGTGCCAGCGGGTGGGGCCCACCGAGCAATCAGCCCCAGCATTTT. This gives the protein CASGWGPPSNQPQHF.

The chain employs TRBV10-3 and TRBJ1-3; perhaps TRBD1 as D (5 bases). The germline V and J ends were trimmed by 9 bases and 0 bases, with 15 bases remaining between them. Germline loops: CDR1 ENHRY, CDR2 SYGVKD. CDR3 length: 15 amino acids. The chain's CDR3 is CAMMKGQDSGNTIYF. CDR3 sequence (DNA): TGTGCCATGATGAAAGGACAAGACTCTGGAAACACCATATATTTT.

This clonotype was observed many times. The chain joins TRBV12-3 or TRBV12-4 to TRBJ2-1; TRBD2 agrees at 8 bases. The CDR3 runs 17 residues. V dropped 0 bases and J dropped 1; count of bases not matched to a gene: 5. In nucleotides, the CDR3 is TGTGCCAGCAGTTTAGCGCTTTCTAGCGGGTCCTACAATGAGCAGTTCTTC. Its protein is CASSLALSSGSYNEQFF.

This clonotype was seen many times. The rearrangement links TRBV20-1 to TRBJ1-1; 7 bases are shared with TRBD1. CDR3 length equals 15 residues. Germline V gene data show CDR1 as DFQATT and CDR2 as SNEGSKA (reference sequence). J lost 3 bases, V lost 3 bases, and 10 bases had no gene match. For the CDR3, the DNA is TGCAGTGCTAGTCCCTCAACAGGGGTGGACACTGAAGCTTTCTTT. It specifies CSASPSTGVDTEAFF.

This clonotype occurred many times. This chain uses TRBV5-1 with TRBJ1-5; the D gene is possibly TRBD1 (6 bases). The CDR3 is made up of 15 amino acids. CDR1 is SGHRS and CDR2 is YFSETQ in the germline V gene. V shed 0 bases and J shed 7 bases, with 14 bases lying between them. The CDR3 DNA reads TGCGCCAGCAGCTTGGATACAGGGTACGGGCAGCCCCAGCATTTT. Protein sequence: CASSLDTGYGQPQHF.

As for this clonotype: Given a much more abundant clone one base away, this may be a read error. The conserved final phenylalanine or tryptophan is absent from the CDR3, which likely points to a read error. The chain is built from TRBV11-2 and TRBJ2-1; 7 bases map to TRBD1. Losses at the gene ends were 5 bases for V and 6 bases for J; bases not matched to a gene: 10. CDR1 and CDR2 (germline): SGHAT, FQNNGV. The CDR3 runs 15 residues. The chain's CDR3 is CASSPLRGRFNEQFL. CDR3 DNA sequence: TGTGCCAGCAGCCCCTTGAGGGGGCGCTTCAATGAGCAGTTCTTG.

Many counts were recorded for this clonotype. The chain couples TRBV20-1 to TRBJ2-1; D might be TRBD1 (5 bases). This CDR3 is built from 15 residues. V lost 2 bases, J lost 10 bases, and 21 bases lay in between. CDR1 is DFQATT and CDR2 is SNEGSKA in the germline V gene (reference sequence). The CDR3 bases are TGCAGTGCTAGACCCCGCATACAGGCACCCAAAGAGCAGTTCTTC. Translation gives CSARPRIQAPKEQFF.

The V call is TRBV18, the J call TRBJ1-1; D unclear. V was pared by 4 bases and J by 0 bases, with 15 bases between. The CDR3 is 16 residues long. CDR1 and CDR2 (germline): KGHSH, LQKENI. The CDR3 loop reads CASSLFSDLMNTEAFF. Written as DNA, the CDR3 is TGTGCCAGCTCACTTTTCAGCGACCTCATGAACACTGAAGCTTTCTTT.

This chain uses TRBV6-1 with TRBJ2-5; 7 nucleotides agree with TRBD2. The germline gives CDR1 MNHNS, CDR2 SASEGT. There are 13 residues in the CDR3. The junction had 7 bases not matched to a gene; V was cut back by 8 bases and J by 4 bases. DNA of the CDR3: TGTGCCAGCCGTCAGCGCGGGGGAGAGACCCAGTACTTC. It yields the protein CASRQRGGETQYF.

This clonotype was detected many times. V usage is TRBV5-5 and J usage is TRBJ2-1, with a possible D match to TRBD2 (5 bases). The CDR3 is 14 amino acids. The V end was cut by 0 bases, the J end by 9 bases, with 13 bases between. Germline-derived CDR1 and CDR2 are SGHKS and YYEKEE (reference sequence). The CDR3 sequence is CASSLAGQDFEQFF. CDR3 nucleotide sequence: TGTGCCAGCAGCTTGGCTGGGCAGGACTTTGAGCAGTTCTTC.

This clonotype was recorded at least ten times. The V call is TRBV20-1, the J call TRBJ2-7; 11 bases agree with TRBD2. V lost 2 bases and J lost 2; bases outside the gene matches: 17. CDR1 DFQATT and CDR2 SNEGSKA come from the germline V gene (reference sequence). The CDR3 has 19 amino acids. The CDR3 sequence is CSARPIAGGPEGPPYEQYF. DNA for the CDR3: TGCAGTGCTAGACCAATAGCGGGAGGGCCTGAGGGCCCCCCCTACGAGCAGTACTTC.

This clonotype was found a few times. The V call is TRBV3-1, the J call TRBJ2-3, with unresolved D. V dropped 0 bases and J dropped 5 bases, with 18 bases sitting between them. This CDR3 is built from 17 residues. Germline V gives CDR1 LGHDT, CDR2 YNNKEL (reference sequence). As DNA, the CDR3 is TGTGCCAGCAGCCAAGAGCGGCCGACTGAAGAGTTAGATACGCAGTATTTT. It encodes CASSQERPTEELDTQYF.

Worth noting for this clonotype: A much larger clone is a single base away; this may be a read error. V is TRBV12-3 or TRBV12-4 and J is TRBJ2-5; D may be TRBD1 (6 bases). This CDR3 is built from 13 residues. The DNA for the CDR3 is TGTTCCAGCAGTTTAGGACAGAGGAAGACCCAGTACTTC. Its translation: CSSSLGQRKTQYF.

This clonotype has a handful of counts. The chain uses TRBV20-1 and TRBJ1-1; D remains ambiguous. Trimming removed 0 bases at V and 5 bases at J, with 10 bases between. The CDR3 contains 13 residues. Germline values: CDR1 DFQATT, CDR2 SNEGSKA (reference sequence). The CDR3 sequence is CSARDLGKTEAFF. The CDR3 DNA reads TGCAGTGCTAGAGATCTAGGGAAAACTGAAGCTTTCTTT.

At least ten counts were recorded for this clonotype. The chain carries TRBV5-1 and TRBJ2-7; D not certain. Germline CDR1 SGHRS, CDR2 YFSETQ. With 10 bases removed from V and 5 bases from J, the gap between germline ends came to 10 bases. The CDR3 contains 10 residues. CDR3 amino acids: CASLRDEQYF. The CDR3 DNA follows: TGCGCCTCCCTTCGAGACGAGCAGTACTTC.

This clonotype was recorded at least ten times. The genes are TRBV5-5 and TRBJ2-7, with D unclear. Germline V gives CDR1 SGHKS, CDR2 YYEKEE (reference sequence). With 4 bases removed from V and 7 bases from J, the gap between germline ends came to 27 bases. The CDR3 consists of 17 residues. This CDR3 is CASSPTPTNSSRWEQYF. The CDR3 region has the DNA TGTGCCAGCAGCCCCACCCCTACAAATTCCTCTAGATGGGAGCAGTACTTC.

The CDR3 reads CASSQDWRLAGVNTGELFF. In DNA, the CDR3 is TGTGCCAGCAGCCAAGATTGGCGGCTAGCGGGAGTGAACACCGGGGAGCTGTTTTTT. This chain joins TRBV3-1 and TRBJ2-2; 10 nucleotides agree with TRBD2. This CDR3 contains 19 residues. V was pared by 0 bases and J by 1 base, with 8 bases of the junction left unmatched. Germline-derived CDR1 and CDR2 are LGHDT and YNNKEL (reference sequence).

This clonotype was detected many times. This rearrangement joins TRBV6-5 to TRBJ2-4; tentatively, D is TRBD2 (5 bases). Trimming left V 0 bases short and J 1 base short, with 16 bases between. CDR1 and CDR2 (germline): MNHEY, SVGAGI. This CDR3 comprises 18 residues. The CDR3 DNA sequence: TGTGCCAGCAGTTACTCCCCCTCGCTAAGAGGGGCCAAAAACATTCAGTACTTC. Protein sequence: CASSYSPSLRGAKNIQYF.

Many counts were recorded for this clonotype. This chain joins TRBV20-1 and TRBJ2-1; D is ambiguous. This CDR3 is built from 17 residues. The germline V and J ends were trimmed by 0 bases and 0 bases, with 15 bases remaining between them. Germline CDR1 DFQATT, CDR2 SNEGSKA (reference sequence). CDR3 sequence (DNA): TGCAGTGCTAGAGAGCCCACCCAGTTGAGCTCCTACAATGAGCAGTTCTTC. This codes for CSAREPTQLSSYNEQFF.

This clonotype turned up a few times. This chain uses TRBV7-8 with TRBJ2-1; 8 bases fit TRBD1. Germline CDR1 and CDR2: SGHVS and FQNEAQ. J gave up 5 bases and V 4 bases, and 4 bases lay outside the gene matches. The CDR3 runs to 14 residues. The chain's CDR3 is CASSSSQGDNEQFF. In DNA, the CDR3 is TGTGCCAGCAGCTCTTCACAGGGGGACAATGAGCAGTTCTTC.

This clonotype showed up many times. CDR3 region: CASVGPDQPQHF. The DNA of the CDR3 is TGTGCCAGCGTGGGACCGGATCAGCCCCAGCATTTT. This chain connects TRBV28 to TRBJ1-5; tentative D call: TRBD1 (5 bases). Trimming removed 8 bases from V and 5 bases from J, with 10 bases in between. CDR1 MDHEN and CDR2 SYDVKM come from the germline V gene. The CDR3 length is 12 residues.

This clonotype has more than one count but fewer than ten. J is TRBJ2-5 and V is TRBV25-1; D is ambiguous. Germline lookup yields CDR1 MGHDK and CDR2 SYGVNS. The CDR3 consists of 12 residues. The V end was cut by 2 bases, the J end by 5 bases, with 6 bases between. CDR3 region: CASSEILETQYF. In DNA, the CDR3 is TGTGCCAGCAGTGAAATTTTGGAGACCCAGTACTTC.

The chain recombines TRBV18 with TRBJ2-1; no definite D call. V was cut by 1 base and J by 10 bases, with 11 bases left in between. Per germline, CDR1 KGHSH and CDR2 LQKENI. CDR3 length: 13 residues. The CDR3 DNA reads TGTGCCAGCTCACCACTCGAGCGACTGGAGCAGTTCTTC. Translation gives CASSPLERLEQFF.

Ten or more counts support this clonotype. This chain connects TRBV20-1 to TRBJ1-2; TRBD1 might be the D (6 bases). The CDR3 runs 15 residues. Trimming removed 5 bases from V and 1 base from J, with 17 bases in between. Germline CDR1 is DFQATT and CDR2 is SNEGSKA (reference sequence). CDR3 DNA sequence: TGCAGTGCTTTGGCCGGGACATACAATAACTATGGCTACACCTTC. It translates to CSALAGTYNNYGYTF.

This clonotype was found many times. The CDR3 here is CASSDDSRTDTQYF. The CDR3 DNA reads as TGTGCCAGCAGTGATGACAGCCGCACAGATACGCAGTATTTT. J is TRBJ2-3 and V is TRBV12-3 or TRBV12-4; tentatively, D is TRBD1 (5 bases). This CDR3 is 14 amino acids long. Trimming took off 5 bases at V and 1 base at J, with 10 bases between the two ends.

Ten or more counts support this clonotype. The J gene is TRBJ1-1, the V gene TRBV20-1, with D unresolved. The CDR3 totals 12 residues. Trimming left V 1 base short and J 4 bases short, with 7 bases between. Germline CDR1 reads DFQATT; CDR2 reads SNEGSKA (reference sequence). The CDR3, as DNA: TGCAGTGCTAGAGGGAGATTCACTGAAGCTTTCTTT. It yields the protein CSARGRFTEAFF.